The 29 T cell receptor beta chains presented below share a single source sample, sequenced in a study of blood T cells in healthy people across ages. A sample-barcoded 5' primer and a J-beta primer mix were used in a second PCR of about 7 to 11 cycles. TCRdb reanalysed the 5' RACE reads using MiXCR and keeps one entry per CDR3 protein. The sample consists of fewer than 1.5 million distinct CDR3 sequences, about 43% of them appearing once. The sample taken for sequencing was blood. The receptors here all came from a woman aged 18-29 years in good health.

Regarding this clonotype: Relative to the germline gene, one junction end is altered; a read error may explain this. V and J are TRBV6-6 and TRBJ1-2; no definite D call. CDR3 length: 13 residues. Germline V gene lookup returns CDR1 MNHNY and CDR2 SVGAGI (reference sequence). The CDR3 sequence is CASTLGSNCGYTF. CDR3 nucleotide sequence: TGTGCCAGCACCTTAGGGTCAAACTGTGGCTACACCTTC.

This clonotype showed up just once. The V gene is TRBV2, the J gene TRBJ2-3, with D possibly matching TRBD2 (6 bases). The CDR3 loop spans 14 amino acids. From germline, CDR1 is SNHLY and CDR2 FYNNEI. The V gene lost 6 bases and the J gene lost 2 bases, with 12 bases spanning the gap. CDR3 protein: CASSGGLNTDTQYF. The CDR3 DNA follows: TGTGCCAGCAGCGGGGGTCTTAACACAGATACGCAGTATTTT.

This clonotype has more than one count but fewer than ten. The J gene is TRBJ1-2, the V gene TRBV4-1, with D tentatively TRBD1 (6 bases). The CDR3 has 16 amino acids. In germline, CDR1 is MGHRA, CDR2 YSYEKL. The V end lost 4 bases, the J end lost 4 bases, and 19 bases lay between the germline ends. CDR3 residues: CASSPPSGGGLYGYTF. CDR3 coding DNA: TGCGCCAGCAGCCCCCCCAGCGGGGGCGGTCTCTATGGCTACACCTTC.

For the CDR3, the DNA is TGTGCCAGCAGCCAAGCAACGGCGGGAGGCCCCCAAGAGACCCAGTACTTC. It yields the protein CASSQATAGGPQETQYF. The chain combines TRBV3-1 with TRBJ2-5; TRBD2 matches 8 bases. The CDR3 is 17 amino acids. The V gene's germline CDR1 is LGHDT and CDR2 YNNKEL (reference sequence). V lost 1 base and J lost 1; bases outside the gene matches: 8.

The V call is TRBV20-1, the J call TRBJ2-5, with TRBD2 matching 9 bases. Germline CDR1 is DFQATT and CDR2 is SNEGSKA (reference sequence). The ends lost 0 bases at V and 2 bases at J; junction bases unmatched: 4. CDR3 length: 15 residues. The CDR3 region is CSARDAGGIQETQYF. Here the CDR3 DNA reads TGCAGTGCTAGAGATGCGGGGGGGATTCAAGAGACCCAGTACTTC.

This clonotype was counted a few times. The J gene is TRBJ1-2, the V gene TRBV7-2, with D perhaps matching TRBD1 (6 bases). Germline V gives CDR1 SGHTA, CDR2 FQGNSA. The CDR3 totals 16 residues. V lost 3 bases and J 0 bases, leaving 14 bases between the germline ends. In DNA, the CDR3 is TGTGCCAGCAGCTTGGCCGGGGGCCAGGCTAACTATGGCTACACCTTC. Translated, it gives CASSLAGGQANYGYTF.

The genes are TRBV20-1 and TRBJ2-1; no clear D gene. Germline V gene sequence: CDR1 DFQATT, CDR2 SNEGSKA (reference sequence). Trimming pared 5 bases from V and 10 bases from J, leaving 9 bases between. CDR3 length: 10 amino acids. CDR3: CSARLQEQFF. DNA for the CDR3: TGCAGTGCTCGACTCCAGGAGCAGTTCTTC.

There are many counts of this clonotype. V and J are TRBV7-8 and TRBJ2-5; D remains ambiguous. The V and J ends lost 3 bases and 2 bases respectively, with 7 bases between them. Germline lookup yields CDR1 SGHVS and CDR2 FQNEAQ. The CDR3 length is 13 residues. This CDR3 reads CASSLQLQETQYF. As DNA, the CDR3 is TGTGCCAGCAGCTTGCAGTTACAAGAGACCCAGTACTTC.

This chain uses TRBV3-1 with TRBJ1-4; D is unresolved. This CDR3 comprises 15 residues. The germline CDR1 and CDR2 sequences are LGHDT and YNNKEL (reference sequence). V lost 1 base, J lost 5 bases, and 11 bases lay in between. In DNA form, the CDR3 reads TGTGCCAGCAGCCAAGGACAACGGTCGAATGAAAAACTGTTTTTT. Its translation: CASSQGQRSNEKLFF. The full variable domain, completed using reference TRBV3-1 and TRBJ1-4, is DTAVSQTPKYLVTQMGNDKSIKCEQNLGHDTMYWYKQDSKKFLKIMFSYNNKELIINETVPNRFSPKSPDKAHLNLHINSLELGDSAVYFCASSQGQRSNEKLFFGSGTQLSVL.

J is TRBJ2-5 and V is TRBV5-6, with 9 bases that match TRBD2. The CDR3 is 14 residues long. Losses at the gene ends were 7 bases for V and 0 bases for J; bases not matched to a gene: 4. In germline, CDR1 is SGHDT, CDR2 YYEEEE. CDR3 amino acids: CASLLAGDQETQYF. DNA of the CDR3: TGTGCCAGCTTGTTAGCGGGGGACCAAGAGACCCAGTACTTC.

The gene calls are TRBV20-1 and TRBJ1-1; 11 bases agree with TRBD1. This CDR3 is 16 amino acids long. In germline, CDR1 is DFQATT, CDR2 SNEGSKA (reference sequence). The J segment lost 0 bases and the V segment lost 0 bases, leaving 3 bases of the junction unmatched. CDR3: CSARDRTGGMNTEAFF. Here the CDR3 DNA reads TGCAGTGCTAGAGATCGGACAGGGGGCATGAACACTGAAGCTTTCTTT.

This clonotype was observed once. In DNA, the CDR3 is TGTGCCAGCAGCCCCCGCCGGACTAGCGGGAGGGAACGGGGCAATGAGCAGTTCTTC. Protein: CASSPRRTSGRERGNEQFF. The gene calls are TRBV7-2 and TRBJ2-1, with TRBD2 identical over 15 bases. This CDR3 is 19 amino acids long. In germline, CDR1 is SGHTA, CDR2 FQGNSA. J lost 6 bases, V lost 5 bases, and 14 bases had no gene match.

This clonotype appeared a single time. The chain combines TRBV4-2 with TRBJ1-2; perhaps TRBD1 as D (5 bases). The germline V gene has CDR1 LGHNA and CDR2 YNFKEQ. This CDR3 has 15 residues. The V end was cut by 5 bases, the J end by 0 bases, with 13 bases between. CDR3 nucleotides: TGTGCCAGCAGCGAAGGGGCGGGGGCTAACTATGGCTACACCTTC. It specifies CASSEGAGANYGYTF.

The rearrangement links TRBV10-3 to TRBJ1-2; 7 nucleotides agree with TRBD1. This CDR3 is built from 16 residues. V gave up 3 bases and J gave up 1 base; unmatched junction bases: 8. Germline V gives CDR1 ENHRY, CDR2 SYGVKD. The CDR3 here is CAISDGLGGRNYGYTF. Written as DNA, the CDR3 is TGTGCCATCAGTGATGGGTTAGGGGGCCGTAACTATGGCTACACCTTC.

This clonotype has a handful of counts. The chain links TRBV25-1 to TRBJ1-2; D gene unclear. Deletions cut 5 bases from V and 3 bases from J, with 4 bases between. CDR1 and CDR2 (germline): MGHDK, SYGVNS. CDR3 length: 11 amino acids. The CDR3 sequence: CASSIHYGYTF. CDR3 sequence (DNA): TGTGCCAGCAGTATCCACTATGGCTACACCTTC.

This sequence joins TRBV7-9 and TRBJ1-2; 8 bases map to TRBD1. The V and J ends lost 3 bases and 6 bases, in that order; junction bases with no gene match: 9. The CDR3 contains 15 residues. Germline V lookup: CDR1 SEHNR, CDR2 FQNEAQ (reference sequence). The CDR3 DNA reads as TGTGCCAGCAGCTTGGGAGGGACAGGAGGAGATGGCTACACCTTC. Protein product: CASSLGGTGGDGYTF.

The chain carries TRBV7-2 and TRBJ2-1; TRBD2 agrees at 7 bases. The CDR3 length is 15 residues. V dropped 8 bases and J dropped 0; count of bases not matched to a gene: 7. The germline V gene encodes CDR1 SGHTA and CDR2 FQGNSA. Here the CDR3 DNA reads TGTGCCAGCCGTAAACTAGCGCACTCCTACAATGAGCAGTTCTTC. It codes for CASRKLAHSYNEQFF.

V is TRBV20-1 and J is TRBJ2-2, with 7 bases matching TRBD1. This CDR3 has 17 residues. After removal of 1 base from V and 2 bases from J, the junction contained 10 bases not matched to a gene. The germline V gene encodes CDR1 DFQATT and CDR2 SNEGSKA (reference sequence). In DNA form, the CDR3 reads TGCAGTGCTAGAGCCCCACCCGGGACAGTCAACACCGGGGAGCTGTTTTTT. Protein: CSARAPPGTVNTGELFF.

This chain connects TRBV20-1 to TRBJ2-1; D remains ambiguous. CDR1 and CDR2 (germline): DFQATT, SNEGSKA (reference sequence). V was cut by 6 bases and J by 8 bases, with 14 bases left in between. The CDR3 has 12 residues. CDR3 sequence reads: CSAAPGTDEQFF. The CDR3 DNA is TGCAGTGCGGCGCCCGGCACTGATGAGCAGTTCTTC.

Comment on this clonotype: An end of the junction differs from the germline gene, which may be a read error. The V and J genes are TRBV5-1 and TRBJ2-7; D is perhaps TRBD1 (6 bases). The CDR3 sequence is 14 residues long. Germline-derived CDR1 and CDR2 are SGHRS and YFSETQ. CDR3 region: CAISEQGGSYEQYF. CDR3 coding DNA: TGCGCCATCAGCGAACAGGGCGGGTCCTACGAGCAGTACTTC.

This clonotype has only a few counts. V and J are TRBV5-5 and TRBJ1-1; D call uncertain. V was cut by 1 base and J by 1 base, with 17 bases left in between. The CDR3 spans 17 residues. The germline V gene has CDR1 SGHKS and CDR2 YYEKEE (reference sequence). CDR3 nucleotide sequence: TGTGCCAGCAGCTTGTATTTAAGTGACGGCCCGAACACTGAAGCTTTCTTT. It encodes CASSLYLSDGPNTEAFF.

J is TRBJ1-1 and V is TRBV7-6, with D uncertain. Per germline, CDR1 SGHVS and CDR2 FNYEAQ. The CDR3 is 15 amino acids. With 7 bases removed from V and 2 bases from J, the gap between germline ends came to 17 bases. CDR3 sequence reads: CASTPLMAQNTEAFF. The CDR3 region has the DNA TGTGCCAGCACCCCCTTAATGGCCCAAAACACTGAAGCTTTCTTT.

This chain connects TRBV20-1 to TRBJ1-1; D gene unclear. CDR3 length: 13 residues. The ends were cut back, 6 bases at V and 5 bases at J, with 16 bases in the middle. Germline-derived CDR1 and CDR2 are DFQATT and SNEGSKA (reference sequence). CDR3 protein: CSATLGGRTEAFF. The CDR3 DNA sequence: TGCAGTGCGACTCTTGGTGGGAGGACTGAAGCTTTCTTT.

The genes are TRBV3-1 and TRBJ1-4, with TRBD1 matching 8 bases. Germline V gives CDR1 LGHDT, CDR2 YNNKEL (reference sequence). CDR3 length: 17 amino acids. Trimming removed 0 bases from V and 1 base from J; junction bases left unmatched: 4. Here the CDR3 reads CASSQEQGGRTNEKLFF. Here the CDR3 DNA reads TGTGCCAGCAGCCAAGAACAGGGGGGGCGAACTAATGAAAAACTGTTTTTT. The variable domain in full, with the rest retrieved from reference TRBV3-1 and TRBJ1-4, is DTAVSQTPKYLVTQMGNDKSIKCEQNLGHDTMYWYKQDSKKFLKIMFSYNNKELIINETVPNRFSPKSPDKAHLNLHINSLELGDSAVYFCASSQEQGGRTNEKLFFGSGTQLSVL.

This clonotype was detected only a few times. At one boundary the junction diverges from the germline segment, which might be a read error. This chain's CDR3 is CASIEQGSTDTQYF. The CDR3 DNA is TGTGCCAGCATTGAACAGGGAAGCACAGATACGCAGTATTTT. The V gene is TRBV2, the J gene TRBJ2-3; D possibly corresponds to TRBD1 (6 bases). The CDR3 runs 14 residues. CDR1 and CDR2 from the germline V gene are SNHLY and FYNNEI. Full variable domain (remainder filled in from reference TRBV2 and TRBJ2-3): EPEVTQTPSHQVTQMGQEVILRCVPISNHLYFYWYRQILGQKVEFLVSFYNNEISEKSEIFDDQFSVERPDGSNFTLKIRSTKLEDSAMYFCASIEQGSTDTQYFGPGTRLTVL.

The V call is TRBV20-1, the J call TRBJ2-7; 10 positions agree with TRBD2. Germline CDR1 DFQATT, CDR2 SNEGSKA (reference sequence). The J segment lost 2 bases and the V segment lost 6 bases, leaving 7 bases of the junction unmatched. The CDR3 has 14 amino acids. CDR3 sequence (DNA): TGCAGTGCCTCTCGAGCGGGAGGGCCCTACGAGCAGTACTTC. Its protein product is CSASRAGGPYEQYF.

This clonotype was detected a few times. DNA of the CDR3: TGTGCCAGCAGCCAAGGGGGGGCAGGGCTAGCCAAAAACATTCAGTACTTC. Translating it yields CASSQGGAGLAKNIQYF. J is TRBJ2-4 and V is TRBV3-1; D is tentatively TRBD1 or TRBD2 (6 bases each). CDR1 is LGHDT, CDR2 YNNKEL, per germline (reference sequence). V lost 1 base, J lost 0 bases, and 13 bases lay in between. The CDR3 loop spans 17 amino acids.

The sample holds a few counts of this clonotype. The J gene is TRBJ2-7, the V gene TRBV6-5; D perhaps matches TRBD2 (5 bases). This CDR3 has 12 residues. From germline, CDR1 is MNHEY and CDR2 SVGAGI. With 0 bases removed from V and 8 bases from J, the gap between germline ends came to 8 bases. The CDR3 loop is CASSYSREQQYF. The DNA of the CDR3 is TGTGCCAGCAGTTACTCTAGGGAGCAGCAGTACTTC.

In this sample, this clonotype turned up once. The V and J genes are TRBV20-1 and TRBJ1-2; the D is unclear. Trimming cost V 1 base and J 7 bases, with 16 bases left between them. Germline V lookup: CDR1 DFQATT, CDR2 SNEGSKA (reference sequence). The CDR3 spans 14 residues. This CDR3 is CSARVSAGSCGYTF. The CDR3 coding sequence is TGCAGTGCTAGAGTGTCGGCCGGATCCTGTGGCTACACCTTC.